Described below is a single T cell receptor beta chain sequence and its context. The data were obtained in a study of T-cell memory formation after mild COVID-19. Germline V lookup: CDR1 KGHSH, CDR2 LQKENI. V was cut by 0 bases and J by 1 base, with 8 bases left in between. This CDR3 contains 15 residues. TCRdb re-derived calls from the 5' RACE reads in MiXCR, one entry per CDR3 protein. The repertoire holds around 430,000 distinct CDR3 sequences, with about 15% as singletons. The chain links TRBV18 to TRBJ2-3; the D is unclear. Material: PBMCs or a T cell subset sorted from them (not recorded which). This clonotype originated in a man younger than 35 who had mild COVID-19 (a few samples of this study predate the infection). Cell type and time point are not known. The CDR3 spells CASSPPWSGTDTQYF. DNA for the CDR3: TGTGCCAGCTCACCACCATGGTCCGGCACAGATACGCAGTATTTT.